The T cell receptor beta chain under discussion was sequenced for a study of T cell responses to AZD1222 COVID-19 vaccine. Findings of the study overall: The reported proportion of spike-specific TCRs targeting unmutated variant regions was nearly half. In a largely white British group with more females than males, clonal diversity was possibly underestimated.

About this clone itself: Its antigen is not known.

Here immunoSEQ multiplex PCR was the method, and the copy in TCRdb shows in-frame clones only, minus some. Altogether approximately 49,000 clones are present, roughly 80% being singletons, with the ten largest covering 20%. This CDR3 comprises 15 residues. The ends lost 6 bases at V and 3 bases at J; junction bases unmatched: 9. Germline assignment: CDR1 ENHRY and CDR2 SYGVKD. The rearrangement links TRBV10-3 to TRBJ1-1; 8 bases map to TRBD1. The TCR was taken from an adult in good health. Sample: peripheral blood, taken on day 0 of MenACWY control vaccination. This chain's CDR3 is CAISQTGGSDTEAFF. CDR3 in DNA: TGTGCCATCAGCCAAACAGGGGGAAGTGACACTGAAGCTTTCTTT.